The 10 T cell receptor beta chains below come from one sample, sequenced in a study of cytomegalovirus exposure and HLA in healthy donors. Profiled with immunoSEQ multiplex PCR; TCRdb holds only in-frame clones, not every one. The sample includes 160,000 or so clones, approximately 86% of them seen just once. The sample was PBMCs. Source of these receptors: a man between 18 and 29 years old in good health and CMV-seropositive.

J is TRBJ1-5 and V is TRBV6-1, with 9 bases that match TRBD1. With 7 bases clipped from V and 7 bases from J, the junction kept 8 bases outside the gene matches. The germline gives CDR1 MNHNS, CDR2 SASEGT. The CDR3 extends over 14 amino acids. CDR3 sequence reads: CASTPGQGRQPQHF. Written as DNA, the CDR3 is TGTGCCAGCACCCCGGGACAGGGAAGACAGCCCCAGCATTTT.

This chain joins TRBV6-5 and TRBJ1-2; 8 bases agree with TRBD1. From germline, CDR1 is MNHEY and CDR2 SVGAGI. The CDR3 contains 15 residues. Losses at the gene ends were 1 base for V and 4 bases for J; bases not matched to a gene: 5. The CDR3 spells CASSYLTGEGYGYTF. As DNA, the CDR3 is TGTGCCAGCAGTTACTTGACAGGGGAAGGCTATGGCTACACCTTC.

The rearrangement joins TRBV7-6 to TRBJ2-7; tentatively, D is TRBD1 (5 bases). CDR3 length equals 15 residues. V was clipped by 1 base and J by 4 bases, with 14 bases between them. From germline, CDR1 is SGHVS and CDR2 FNYEAQ. The CDR3 region is CASSLEGSVMYEQYF. CDR3 nucleotides: TGTGCCAGCAGCTTAGAGGGGTCAGTTATGTACGAGCAGTACTTC.

The genes are TRBV7-2 and TRBJ1-5, with TRBD1 as a possible D gene (5 bases). V was shortened by 3 bases and J by 9 bases, with 15 bases between the two germline ends. This CDR3 has 14 residues. From germline, CDR1 is SGHTA and CDR2 FQGNSA. The CDR3 reads CASSFGTQSLPQHF. The CDR3 DNA reads TGTGCCAGCAGCTTCGGGACTCAAAGCCTGCCCCAGCATTTT.

This clone was seen just once. The chain recombines TRBV7-9 with TRBJ2-1, with D unclear. V was pared by 2 bases and J by 8 bases, with 4 bases between. This CDR3 is built from 11 residues. The germline gives CDR1 SEHNR, CDR2 FQNEAQ (reference sequence). CDR3 sequence reads: CASSLSHEQFF. The CDR3 region has the DNA TGTGCCAGCAGCTTAAGCCATGAGCAGTTCTTC.

This chain connects TRBV9 to TRBJ2-3; maybe TRBD2 (5 bases). This CDR3 region has 14 residues. CDR1 and CDR2 (germline): SGDLS, YYNGEE. Trimming took off 3 bases at V and 2 bases at J, with 10 bases between the two ends. DNA of the CDR3: TGTGCCAGCAGCGAGGACTTCTTCACAGATACGCAGTATTTT. Protein: CASSEDFFTDTQYF.

V and J are TRBV4-1 and TRBJ2-2, with 10 bases fitting TRBD1. CDR3 length: 14 residues. The V gene end was trimmed by 8 bases and the J gene end by 4 bases; junction bases not matched to a gene: 4. CDR1 MGHRA and CDR2 YSYEKL come from the germline V gene. The CDR3 protein is CASAGQGSTGELFF. In DNA form, the CDR3 reads TGCGCCAGCGCGGGACAGGGGTCCACCGGGGAGCTGTTTTTT.

V and J are TRBV4-2 and TRBJ1-2, with 7 bases matching TRBD1. The J segment lost 9 bases and the V segment lost 2 bases, leaving 9 bases of the junction unmatched. Looked up from germline, CDR1 is LGHNA and CDR2 is YNFKEQ. The CDR3 has 14 amino acids. The CDR3 loop is CASSQTAGTASYTF. In DNA form, the CDR3 reads TGTGCCAGCAGCCAAACAGCCGGGACAGCCAGCTACACCTTC.

The chain joins TRBV30 to TRBJ1-3; unclear D gene. Between the trimmed V and J ends, which lost 3 bases and 0 bases, there was a span of 6 bases. Germline V gives CDR1 GTSNPN, CDR2 SVGIG (reference sequence). CDR3 length: 13 amino acids. CDR3: CAWSEASGNTIYF. The CDR3 DNA is TGTGCCTGGAGCGAAGCCTCTGGAAACACCATATATTTT.

The chain couples TRBV7-9 to TRBJ2-2; the D gene is possibly TRBD1 (5 bases). The CDR3 is 13 amino acids. Germline lookup yields CDR1 SEHNR and CDR2 FQNEAQ (reference sequence). The V end was cut by 1 base, the J end by 6 bases, with 6 bases between. As DNA, the CDR3 is TGTGCCAGCAGCTTAGGGGGCTCCGGGGAGCTGTTTTTT. Its protein is CASSLGGSGELFF.